The clone carrying this T cell receptor (beta chain) showed up many times. What it recognizes is unknown. These data are taken from a study of blood T cells in healthy people across ages. Study-level results: Age advanced and TCR beta diversity per million T cells fell, roughly linearly. Greater diversity and more naive CD4+ cells were seen in long-lived donors than in aged donors.

This CDR3 is built from 15 residues. V dropped 5 bases and J dropped 0 bases, with 11 bases sitting between them. Germline V CDR1 and CDR2: MNHEY, SMNVEV (reference sequence). Isolation yielded PBMCs, at least 7 million per sample, in every case. Then a second PCR, running about 6 to 12 cycles, was carried out with a sample-barcoded 5' primer and a J-beta primer mix. TCRdb called the 5' RACE reads again in MiXCR, with one record for every CDR3 protein. The sample has approximately 1.5 million distinct CDR3 sequences; 42% are singletons. This TCR was recovered from a woman aged 18-29 years in good health. Sequences were obtained from blood. V and J are TRBV27 and TRBJ2-1; possible D gene TRBD1, 5 bases. CDR3 sequence (DNA): TGTGCCAGCAGTACGGACACGAGCTCCTACAATGAGCAGTTCTTC. Protein: CASSTDTSSYNEQFF.